The 19 T cell receptor beta chains reported below all come from one sample, sequenced in a study of cytomegalovirus exposure and HLA in healthy donors. Profiled with immunoSEQ multiplex PCR; TCRdb holds only in-frame clones, not every one. Altogether approximately 160,000 clones are present, roughly nine tenths being singletons, with the ten largest covering 10%. Input material: PBMCs. These TCRs come from a woman between 18 and 30 years old in good health and CMV-seropositive.

The chain carries TRBV27 and TRBJ2-1; D gene unclear. The germline CDR1 and CDR2 sequences are MNHEY and SMNVEV (reference sequence). CDR3 size: 12 residues. With 6 bases removed from V and 8 bases from J, the gap between germline ends came to 11 bases. The CDR3 DNA reads as TGTGCCAGCAGCCAACCGGTCTATGAGCAGTTCTTC. The encoded protein is CASSQPVYEQFF.

The chain joins TRBV19 to TRBJ2-5; the D gene is possibly TRBD1 (5 bases). Germline CDR1 and CDR2: LNHDA and SQIVND (reference sequence). Trimming shortened V by 5 bases and J by 3 bases, and 13 bases separated the two germline ends. The CDR3 loop spans 14 amino acids. The CDR3 sequence: CASSYQGREETQYF. The CDR3 bases are TGTGCCAGTAGTTATCAAGGCAGGGAAGAGACCCAGTACTTC.

The chain uses TRBV30 and TRBJ2-2; 8 bases line up with TRBD1. Germline lookup yields CDR1 GTSNPN and CDR2 SVGIG (reference sequence). V trimming: 3 bases; J trimming: 5 bases; junction bases outside the gene matches: 5. The CDR3 is 14 amino acids. CDR3 DNA: TGTGCCTGGAGCTTTACAGGGGGGACCGGGGAGCTGTTTTTT. It specifies CAWSFTGGTGELFF.

The chain joins TRBV13 to TRBJ1-4; D remains ambiguous. This CDR3 region has 14 residues. Germline V gene data show CDR1 as PRHDT and CDR2 as FYEKMQ (reference sequence). Trimming stripped 1 base from V and 7 bases from J, with 10 bases between. The CDR3 nucleotides read TGTGCCAGCAGCTTAGAGAGGAAACGTGAAAAACTGTTTTTT. It codes for CASSLERKREKLFF.

V is TRBV5-4 and J is TRBJ2-6, with D possibly being TRBD2 (5 bases). The germline V and J ends were trimmed by 0 bases and 5 bases, with 12 bases remaining between them. Germline CDR1 is SGHNT and CDR2 is YYREEE (reference sequence). The CDR3 totals 16 residues. CDR3 residues: CASSLAGGPWANVLTF. In nucleotides, the CDR3 is TGTGCCAGCAGCTTGGCTGGAGGACCCTGGGCCAACGTCCTGACTTTC. Supplemented by reference TRBV5-4 and TRBJ2-6, the full variable domain reads ETGVTQSPTHLIKTRGQQVTLRCSSQSGHNTVSWYQQALGQGPQFIFQYYREEENGRGNFPPRFSGLQFPNYSSELNVNALELDDSALYLCASSLAGGPWANVLTFGAGSRLTVL.

The chain couples TRBV5-1 to TRBJ2-7, with 8 bases aligning to TRBD1. The CDR3 loop spans 14 amino acids. The germline gives CDR1 SGHRS, CDR2 YFSETQ. V gave up 4 bases and J gave up 2 bases; unmatched junction bases: 5. In DNA, the CDR3 is TGCGCCAGCAGCACCGGACAGGGTCCCTACGAGCAGTACTTC. Its protein is CASSTGQGPYEQYF.

The chain joins TRBV10-1 to TRBJ2-2, with a possible D match to TRBD1 (5 bases). The CDR3 totals 14 residues. V gave up 0 bases and J gave up 8 bases, with 10 bases separating them. Germline CDR1 and CDR2: WNHNN and SYGVQD (reference sequence). The CDR3 reads CASSESAGSGELFF. The CDR3 DNA is TGCGCCAGCAGTGAGTCGGCAGGGTCGGGGGAGCTGTTTTTT.

The rearrangement links TRBV10-3 to TRBJ1-5, with 11 bases aligning to TRBD1. The V and J ends lost 6 bases and 1 base, in that order; junction bases with no gene match: 5. CDR1 ENHRY and CDR2 SYGVKD come from the germline V gene. CDR3 length: 16 residues. The DNA of the CDR3 is TGTGCCATCAGGGATGGGGACAGGGGGAGCAATCAGCCCCAGCATTTT. Its protein product is CAIRDGDRGSNQPQHF.

This chain connects TRBV30 to TRBJ1-2, with 9 positions matching TRBD1. CDR3 length: 13 residues. The V and J ends lost 4 bases and 6 bases, in that order; junction bases with no gene match: 6. CDR1 is GTSNPN, CDR2 SVGIG, per germline (reference sequence). CDR3 sequence: CAWNRRTGDGYTF. The CDR3 coding sequence is TGTGCCTGGAACAGGAGGACAGGGGATGGCTACACCTTC.

This chain joins TRBV19 and TRBJ2-3; 7 bases line up with TRBD1. The germline CDR1 and CDR2 sequences are LNHDA and SQIVND (reference sequence). The CDR3 is 15 residues long. V dropped 10 bases and J dropped 0; count of bases not matched to a gene: 10. CDR3 DNA: TGTGCCACCAAACTGGGGACAGCTAGCACAGATACGCAGTATTTT. Translating it yields CATKLGTASTDTQYF. The full variable domain, with the rest looked up from reference TRBV19 and TRBJ2-3, is DGGITQSPKYLFRKEGQNVTLSCEQNLNHDAMYWYRQDPGQGLRLIYYSQIVNDFQKGDIAEGYSVSREKKESFPLTVTSAQKNPTAFYLCATKLGTASTDTQYFGPGTRLTVL.

The V and J genes are TRBV6-6 and TRBJ2-7, with D tentatively TRBD1 (5 bases). CDR1 is MNHNY, CDR2 SVGAGI, per germline (reference sequence). Deletions cut 2 bases from V and 7 bases from J, with 18 bases between. The CDR3 runs 15 residues. The CDR3 region is CASSYKRKRGWEQYF. For the CDR3, the DNA is TGTGCCAGCAGTTACAAGAGAAAAAGGGGATGGGAGCAGTACTTC.

The chain couples TRBV9 to TRBJ2-7; D unresolved. The CDR3 spans 13 residues. CDR1 is SGDLS, CDR2 YYNGEE, per germline. V lost 0 bases to trimming and J lost 6 bases, with 10 bases between them. The CDR3 coding sequence is TGTGCCAGCAGCGTAGCTGTTAGAGGCGAGCAGTACTTC. Protein: CASSVAVRGEQYF. The whole variable domain, remainder taken from reference TRBV9 and TRBJ2-7, is DSGVTQTPKHLITATGQRVTLRCSPRSGDLSVYWYQQSLDQGLQFLIQYYNGEERAKGNILERFSAQQFPDLHSELNLSSLELGDSALYFCASSVAVRGEQYFGPGTRLTVT.

The chain combines TRBV5-1 with TRBJ1-3; D remains ambiguous. CDR1 SGHRS and CDR2 YFSETQ come from the germline V gene. V was cut by 6 bases and J by 2 bases, with 9 bases left in between. This CDR3 region has 13 residues. The chain's CDR3 is CASTPLPGNTIYF. In DNA, the CDR3 is TGCGCCAGCACCCCTCTTCCTGGAAACACCATATATTTT.

The chain carries TRBV29-1 and TRBJ2-1, with D possibly TRBD2 on 5 matching bases. Trimming pared 7 bases from V and 3 bases from J, leaving 13 bases between. Germline CDR1 SQVTM, CDR2 ANQGSEA. This CDR3 region has 13 residues. CDR3 loop: CSARAVRYNEQFF. The CDR3, as DNA: TGCAGCGCGAGGGCAGTACGCTACAATGAGCAGTTCTTC.

J is TRBJ2-7 and V is TRBV19; D is ambiguous. Germline assignment: CDR1 LNHDA and CDR2 SQIVND (reference sequence). V lost 3 bases and J lost 2, with 8 bases in between. This CDR3 spans 13 amino acids. CDR3 in DNA: TGTGCCAGTAGTATTCAGGCCACCTACGAGCAGTACTTC. This gives the protein CASSIQATYEQYF. The full variable domain, rest sourced from reference TRBV19 and TRBJ2-7, is DGGITQSPKYLFRKEGQNVTLSCEQNLNHDAMYWYRQDPGQGLRLIYYSQIVNDFQKGDIAEGYSVSREKKESFPLTVTSAQKNPTAFYLCASSIQATYEQYFGPGTRLTVT.

The chain combines TRBV4-1 with TRBJ2-2; possible D gene TRBD2, 6 bases. CDR3 length equals 15 residues. V was clipped by 0 bases and J by 3 bases, with 8 bases between them. Germline lookup yields CDR1 MGHRA and CDR2 YSYEKL. The CDR3 loop reads CASSQDWRDTGELFF. CDR3 nucleotide sequence: TGCGCCAGCAGCCAAGATTGGAGGGACACCGGGGAGCTGTTTTTT.

About this clone: Other DNA sequences from this sample encode an identical CDR3 as well. The CDR3 here is CASSSLSAGELFF. The CDR3 coding sequence is TGTGCCAGCAGCTCCCTAAGCGCCGGGGAGCTGTTTTTT. The J gene is TRBJ2-2, the V gene TRBV7-3; D unresolved. The CDR3 loop spans 13 amino acids. From germline, CDR1 is SGHTA and CDR2 FQGTGA. V shed 4 bases and J shed 6 bases, with 9 bases lying between them.

The V call is TRBV6-5, the J call TRBJ2-7; the D gene is possibly TRBD2 (6 bases). CDR3 length: 13 residues. The V and J ends lost 10 bases and 3 bases respectively, with 16 bases between them. The germline V gene has CDR1 MNHEY and CDR2 SVGAGI. For the CDR3, the DNA is TGTGCCACCTACTCGGGACTGAACTACGAGCAGTACTTC. Residues: CATYSGLNYEQYF.

The chain combines TRBV4-2 with TRBJ2-7; TRBD1 might be the D (5 bases). The CDR3 totals 15 residues. Germline loops: CDR1 LGHNA, CDR2 YNFKEQ. V was clipped by 1 base and J by 2 bases, with 12 bases between them. The CDR3 DNA follows: TGTGCCAGCAGCCAAGGAGGACACTCTGCCTACGAGCAGTACTTC. Residues: CASSQGGHSAYEQYF.